This TCR beta chain was found in a study of cytomegalovirus exposure and HLA in healthy donors (dated by TCRdb to the late 2010s). Study-level background: According to an earlier analysis of around 600 of the donors, about 179 million T cells yielded approximately 120 million unique TCR beta sequences and approximately 300 Gb of sequence data. All discovery cohort repertoires had been generated using a single sequencing platform. The study used immunosequencing to profile the T cell repertoires of 600 to 850 subjects and linked those repertoires to cytomegalovirus serostatus. About five DR-DQ haplotypes were handled as single units for association and clustering, since linkage in the cohort was strong. An earlier analysis of roughly 580 of the donors used high-throughput TCR beta sequencing to judge whether each TCR beta V gene segment behaved as functional or pseudogenic. Genome-wide SNP genotypes for about 55% of the 666 donors were used in a later genetic analysis, which treated that subset as a discovery cohort. The genetic ancestry cluster associated with self-reported Caucasian donors included about four fifths of the approximately 410 genotyped donors. A later analysis re-analyzed previously published TCR beta repertoires from about 730 donors and added high-resolution HLA genotyping to study TCR occurrence patterns. Rather than using new phenotypic data, the later analysis identified candidate immune exposures from TCR beta sequences and from how often those sequences occurred across donors. Donor age, sex, ethnicity and CMV serostatus were compiled alongside the repertoire data. The study was designed to test whether signatures of past pathogen exposure could be identified by cataloging public T cell receptors. Class I and class II HLA loci were covered by the typing at four-digit resolution. An early release covering just under 650 HLA-typed donors comprised 300 to 350 gigabases of sequencing data and around 86 million unique TCR sequences. Along with the approximately 620-subject first cohort, a separate validation cohort of over a hundred different subjects was used. Typing coverage varied by locus: about 620-630 donors for A, B, C, DRB1 and DQB1; approximately 520 for DQA1; about 590 for DPA1; approximately 490 for DPB1. To predict cytomegalovirus infection status, the study combined high-throughput TCR immunosequencing, statistical association of individual TCRs with disease status, and machine learning. Among 350 to 400 genotyped donors of the cohort, an average of about 240,000 unique TCR beta nucleotide sequences were sequenced per donor, about a sixth of them non-productive.

Library preparation was by the immunoSEQ multiplex PCR assay. For the multiplex PCR, a mixture combining 60 forward primers for TCR Vbeta segments and 13 reverse primers for TCR Jbeta segments was used. The CDR3 region of rearranged TCR beta genes was amplified from genomic DNA with a multiplex PCR assay. Amplified TCR beta libraries were sequenced as 87-base-pair reads on the Illumina HiSeq System. The authors processed their data as follows. A later analysis counted approximately 84 million unique TCR beta chains across the 600 to 850 repertoires, and approximately 11 million of these chains were shared by at least two donors. Raw reads were error-corrected and collapsed into unique sequences by a nearest-neighbor algorithm in which closely related sequences were merged to remove PCR and sequencing errors. To assign V, D and J gene segments, CDR3 sequences were aligned to IMGT reference sequences. For a sequence to be retained, a match of at least six nucleotides was required to both a V gene segment and a J gene segment. Rearrangements were classified as productive when the CDR3 lacked stop codons and remained in frame with V and J, and all other rearrangements were classified as non-productive. Following IMGT convention, CDR3 was defined as the stretch from the second conserved V-encoded cysteine up to the conserved J-encoded phenylalanine. The earlier analysis of about 530 of the donors excluded any sequence lacking an unambiguous match to a single V gene segment. An earlier analysis of 450 to 650 of the donors called V segments functional above 56.7% productive rearrangements and segregating when the between-donor standard deviation exceeded 5%. A statistical classification framework was built to diagnose cytomegalovirus status from the catalog of TCR beta chain sequences. A later analysis assigned V and J genes by comparing TCR nucleotide sequences with IMGT/GENE-DB human TR gene sequences. Using the TCRdist pipeline, a later analysis assigned CDR3 sequences along with most-parsimonious VDJ recombination scenarios. In a later analysis, each TCR beta chain was defined by its CDR3 amino acid sequence together with its V-gene family, and reads lacking a unique V-gene family were excluded. A later analysis removed 550 to 700 highly shared, low-generation-probability nucleotide sequences to deal with suspected cross-contamination and a sequencing artifact. A later analysis calculated a clonal expansion index for each public chain from normalized within-repertoire ranks of inferred template counts. In a later analysis, generation probabilities were computed using a VDJ recombination model fitted to out-of-frame rearrangements, and the results were checked against IGoR. Hypergeometric tests were used in a later analysis to score TCR-TCR, TCR-HLA and TCR-CMV co-occurrence, with a repertoire-size bias correction applied to the TCR pairs. False discovery rates were estimated in a later analysis by permuting HLA or CMV assignments 20 times. A later analysis grouped co-occurring TCRs with DBSCAN, adding TCRdist sequence similarity when clustering within HLA-allele-positive subsets. For co-occurrence clustering, repertoires with fewer than 30,000 or more than 120,000 public chains were excluded, along with five or six repertoires with anomalous nucleotide sharing. What TCRdb holds here is the immuneACCESS table cut down to in-frame rearrangements. Part of the clones is not present; checked against another copy, under half of the missing clones reflect an unresolved V gene, and the others are unexplained. The V and J calls and the clone size are those of that table, but D and trimming were determined from the DNA. Here the sample has roughly 170,000 clones; 65% to 75% occur a single time. 1.5% of the sample is held by the ten biggest clonotypes.

In total, 630 or so healthy bone marrow donors made up the cohort. At the time of sampling, every cohort member was nominally healthy, though immune exposures that went unrecorded were likely present. The donor was CMV seronegative and was included in the group of a few hundred seronegative cohort members. A peripheral blood sample was collected from each donor, and TCR beta sequencing was performed on peripheral blood mononuclear cells. The Qiagen DNeasy Blood Extraction Kit was used to extract genomic DNA from the blood cell samples. What the work shows at the level of the full study, not this receptor alone: A later analysis reported that several top co-occurrence clusters appeared linked to parvovirus B19, influenza, CMV and Epstein-Barr virus. According to the authors, the approach could potentially be generalized to other disease states and immunological phenotypes. In a later analysis, most CMV-associated TCR beta chains were found to appear HLA-restricted, with HLA associations seemingly driven largely by CMV exposure. Some IMGT-functional V segments, including TRBV6-2 and TRBV6-3, could not be distinguished by the 87-base-pair reads and were therefore excluded. According to a later analysis, TCR association rates differed among HLA loci, with DRB1 alleles showing the most associated TCRs and HLA-C alleles showing the fewest. Three of the identified cytomegalovirus-associated TCR beta chains were confirmed in vitro to be specific for cytomegalovirus antigens. Broadly in line with IMGT annotations, most TCR beta V segments showed up in productive rearrangements about 87% or about 30% of the time in an earlier analysis of several hundred of the donors. Immune exposure information for the cohort was limited to CMV serostatus. Only TCR beta chains were sequenced in this cohort, and the absence of alpha or paired-chain data limited detectable features. An association between a missense DCLRE1C variant and V-gene and J-gene trimming of TCR beta chains was found in a later genetic analysis and replicated in an independent cohort. The study gave a list of around 170 TCR beta chains associated with cytomegalovirus. A further reported finding was that TCR beta sequences accurately predicted the HLA-A and HLA-B alleles for most subjects in the first cohort. Compared with the 666-donor mean, donors in an Asian-associated ancestry cluster had fewer N-insertions in productive TCRs, according to a later genetic analysis. Linkage disequilibrium might explain the correlated functional status among segregating V segments, but an unknown experimental factor could not be ruled out. The presence/absence analyses assumed that sequencing depth was roughly uniform across donors, and that assumption may not be true. Because counts were too low, seventeen rarely observed V segments, including chromosome 9 orphons, were left out of the earlier analysis of some 600 of the donors. A later analysis associated 16,951 TCR beta sequences with specific HLA alleles at a false discovery rate of 0.05. Compared with equally common non-associated chains, HLA-associated TCR beta chains in a later analysis were more clonally expanded and had lower generation probabilities. When HLA alleles, especially DR and DQ, strongly co-occurred, TCR associations were difficult to assign to individual alleles. A cluster of highly shared sequence variants was judged likely to represent a technical artifact of the sequencing pipeline. The classifier was reported to diagnose cytomegalovirus status with high specificity and sensitivity in both the original and validation cohorts. Most TCR sequences were observed very rarely across donors, whereas some public TCRs were present in many individuals. Because some donors lacked HLA typing at each locus, the association tests relied only on the typed subset.

About this clone itself: Its target antigen remains unknown. Within one base of it there is no much larger clone, and no base qualities were kept.

There are 13 amino acids in the CDR3, from cysteine to phenylalanine inclusive. Only the CDR3 portion is preserved as DNA: 39 bases, with reading frame beginning at the first base. V loses 0 bases of germline sequence and J loses 5 bases, and the interval between the two ends is 9 bases. CDR1 and CDR2, looked up from the germline V gene (reference sequence), are SGHKS and YYEKEE. The sequenced sample was PBMCs. The rearranged chain carries TRBV5-5 and TRBJ2-7; there is no confident call for the D gene. The TCR originated in a girl under 18 in good health and CMV-seronegative. The CDR3 in this case is CASSLERIHEQYF. Read as DNA, the sequence is TGTGCCAGCAGCTTGGAGAGGATCCACGAGCAGTACTTC.